The rows below give T cell receptor beta chains drawn from one sample of a study of T cell responses to AZD1222 COVID-19 vaccine. Libraries were prepared by immunoSEQ multiplex PCR; TCRdb keeps only in-frame clonotypes and omits some of them. This table holds around 80,000 clones, around 85% found once. Sequencing was performed on peripheral blood, taken 28 days after the second AZD1222 dose. The receptors were sampled from an adult who received the AZD1222 COVID-19 vaccine. Both conserved end residues are part of each CDR3. The order of the fields is J gene, D gene, clone size, V gene, CDR3 protein, CDR3 DNA. D genes are given only for firm matches. Clone size is shown for a subset of rows, as once, few, many or a class of expanded clone.

TRBJ2-2 - - TRBV19 CASSIRGAIVAGELFF TGTGCCAGTAGTATAAGGGGGGCCATTGTGGCCGGGGAGCTGTTTTTT
TRBJ1-4 - - TRBV28 CASSFKEGEKLFF TGTGCCAGCAGTTTCAAGGAGGGGGAAAAACTGTTTTTT
TRBJ2-1 TRBD2 - TRBV2 CASSSSGDLYNEQFF TGTGCCAGCAGTTCGAGCGGGGACCTCTACAATGAGCAGTTCTTC
TRBJ1-6 - few TRBV7-9 CASSEPQKPLHF TGTGCCAGCAGCGAACCGCAAAAACCCCTCCACTTT
TRBJ2-1 - - TRBV18 CASSPGRERWEQFF TGTGCCAGCTCACCTGGCAGGGAAAGATGGGAGCAGTTCTTC
TRBJ1-4 TRBD1 - TRBV11-2 CASSRTWDRGRRDEKLFF TGTGCCAGCAGTAGGACGTGGGACAGGGGGCGCCGGGATGAAAAACTGTTTTTT
TRBJ2-7 TRBD2 - TRBV4-1 CASSQDAGVWAYEQYF TGCGCCAGCAGCCAAGATGCGGGGGTTTGGGCCTACGAGCAGTACTTC
TRBJ1-1 - medium-sized TRBV6-1 CASSEVSGLGEAFF TGTGCCAGCAGTGAAGTATCTGGGCTGGGTGAAGCTTTCTTT
TRBJ2-2 - - TRBV6-5 CASSFKYQGTGELFF TGTGCCAGCAGTTTTAAATATCAAGGCACCGGGGAGCTGTTTTTT
TRBJ1-2 - once TRBV2 CASSEEYYGYTF TGTGCCAGCAGTGAAGAATACTATGGCTACACCTTC
TRBJ2-5 TRBD2 - TRBV7-2 CASSFSGGETQYF TGTGCCAGCAGCTTTTCGGGGGGAGAGACCCAGTACTTC
TRBJ2-1 - few TRBV27 CASSLRTDLTYNEQFF TGTGCCAGCAGTTTAAGGACAGATCTAACATACAATGAGCAGTTCTTC
TRBJ1-2 TRBD1 once TRBV28 CASLMGQGHGYTF TGTGCCAGCCTTATGGGACAGGGTCATGGCTACACCTTC
TRBJ2-1 - - TRBV28 CASSFLRGGHLNEQFF TGTGCCAGCAGCTTTCTCCGAGGGGGACATTTGAATGAGCAGTTCTTC
TRBJ1-4 - - TRBV28 CASKPGTLRGEKLFF TGTGCCAGCAAACCCGGGACTCTAAGGGGGGAAAAACTGTTTTTT
TRBJ2-1 - - TRBV13 CASSLVGRYNEQFF TGTGCCAGCAGCTTAGTTGGCAGATACAATGAGCAGTTCTTC
TRBJ1-6 - - TRBV19 CASSIPGRNSPLHF TGTGCCAGTAGTATCCCGGGGCGGAATTCACCCCTCCACTTT
TRBJ1-1 - few TRBV18 CASSPIPNTEAFF TGTGCCAGCTCACCAATACCCAACACTGAAGCTTTCTTT
TRBJ1-6 - few TRBV28 CASSLVDSPLHF TGTGCCAGCAGTTTAGTGGATTCACCCCTCCACTTT
TRBJ1-1 - - TRBV6-5 CASSPDSWNTEAFF TGTGCCAGCAGTCCGGACAGTTGGAACACTGAAGCTTTCTTT
TRBJ1-4 - - TRBV2 CADPRRDRTRGNEKLFF TGTGCCGATCCCAGGCGTGACAGGACGCGGGGTAATGAAAAACTGTTTTTT
TRBJ2-5 - - TRBV12-3/TRBV12-4 CASSLGRTQYF TGTGCCAGCAGTTTGGGGCGGACCCAGTACTTC
TRBJ2-2 TRBD1 - TRBV5-1 CASSQQGYGTGELFF TGCGCCAGCAGCCAACAGGGGTACGGCACCGGGGAGCTGTTTTTT
TRBJ2-7 - - TRBV5-6 CASSAGLRQREQYF TGTGCCAGCAGCGCGGGACTGAGGCAGCGCGAGCAGTACTTC
TRBJ1-5 - - TRBV19 CASSTGRINQPQHF TGTGCCAGTAGTACCGGACGGATTAATCAGCCCCAGCATTTT
TRBJ1-1 - few TRBV7-8 CASSLEIGNTEAFF TGTGCCAGCAGCCTCGAGATCGGAAACACTGAAGCTTTCTTT